The table lists the clone carrying this T cell receptor (beta chain) with a few counts. This specimen comes from a study of early T cells in non-severe SARS-CoV-2 infection. The CDR3 covers 15 residues. The V gene's germline CDR1 is SGHDN and CDR2 FVKESK. The ends were cut back, 3 bases at V and 2 bases at J, with 11 bases in the middle. Individual cDNA molecules were tagged with unique molecular identifiers, the study reported. One entry per CDR3 protein results from TCRdb running MiXCR on the 5' RACE reads. The data contain 35,000 to 45,000 distinct CDR3 sequences, approximately 5% of them singletons.

The chain couples TRBV14 to TRBJ1-3; D not resolved. The clonotype was recovered from an adult who was a healthcare worker with PCR-confirmed SARS-CoV-2 infection or an uninfected control (not recorded which). Sequencing was done on a sample of whole blood. CDR3 sequence reads: CASSHCPKTGNTIYF. In nucleotides, the CDR3 is TGTGCCAGCAGCCATTGTCCTAAGACTGGAAACACCATATATTTT.